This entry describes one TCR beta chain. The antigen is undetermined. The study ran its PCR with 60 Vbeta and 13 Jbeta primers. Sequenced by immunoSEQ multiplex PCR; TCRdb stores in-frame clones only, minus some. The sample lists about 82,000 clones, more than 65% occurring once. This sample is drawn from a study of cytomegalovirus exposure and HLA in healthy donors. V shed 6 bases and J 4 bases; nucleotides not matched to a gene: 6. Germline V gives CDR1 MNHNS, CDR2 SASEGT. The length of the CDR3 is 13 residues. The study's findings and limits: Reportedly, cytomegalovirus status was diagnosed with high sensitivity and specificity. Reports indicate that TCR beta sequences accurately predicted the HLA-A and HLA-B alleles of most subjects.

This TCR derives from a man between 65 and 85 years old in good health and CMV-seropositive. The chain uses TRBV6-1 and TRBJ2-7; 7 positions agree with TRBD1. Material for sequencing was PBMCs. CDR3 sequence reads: CASRDTGVYEQYF. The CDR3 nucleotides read TGTGCCAGCAGGGACACAGGGGTGTACGAGCAGTACTTC.